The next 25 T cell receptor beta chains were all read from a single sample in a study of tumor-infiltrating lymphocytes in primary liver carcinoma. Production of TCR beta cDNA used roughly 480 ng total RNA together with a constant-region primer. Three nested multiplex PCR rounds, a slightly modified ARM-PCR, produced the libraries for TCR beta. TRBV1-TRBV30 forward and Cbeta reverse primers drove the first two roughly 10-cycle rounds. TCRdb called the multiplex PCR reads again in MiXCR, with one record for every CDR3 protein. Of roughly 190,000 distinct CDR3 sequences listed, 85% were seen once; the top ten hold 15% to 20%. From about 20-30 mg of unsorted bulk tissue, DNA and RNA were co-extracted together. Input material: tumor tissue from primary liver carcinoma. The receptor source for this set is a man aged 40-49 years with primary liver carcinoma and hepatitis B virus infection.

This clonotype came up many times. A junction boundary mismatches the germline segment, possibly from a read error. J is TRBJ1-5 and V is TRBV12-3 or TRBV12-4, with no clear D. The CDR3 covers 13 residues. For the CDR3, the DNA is TGTGCCAGCAGTTTAACTAGCGATCAGCCCCAGCATTTT. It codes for CASSLTSDQPQHF.

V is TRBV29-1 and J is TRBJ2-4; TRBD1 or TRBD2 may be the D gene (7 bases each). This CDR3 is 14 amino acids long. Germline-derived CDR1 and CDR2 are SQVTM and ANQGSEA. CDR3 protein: CSVHGEGAKNIQYF. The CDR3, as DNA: TGCAGTGTTCATGGGGAGGGGGCAAAAAACATTCAGTACTTC.

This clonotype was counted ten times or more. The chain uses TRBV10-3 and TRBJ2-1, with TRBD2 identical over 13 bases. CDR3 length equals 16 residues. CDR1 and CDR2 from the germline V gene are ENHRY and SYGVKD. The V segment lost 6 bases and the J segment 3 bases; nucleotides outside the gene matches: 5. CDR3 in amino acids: CAISPGLAGNYNEQFF. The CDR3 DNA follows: TGTGCCATCAGCCCGGGACTAGCGGGGAACTACAATGAGCAGTTCTTC.

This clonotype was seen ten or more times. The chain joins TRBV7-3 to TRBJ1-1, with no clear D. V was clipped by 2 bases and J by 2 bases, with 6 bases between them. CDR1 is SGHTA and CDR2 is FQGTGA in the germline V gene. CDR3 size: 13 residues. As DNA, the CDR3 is TGTGCCAGCAGCTTAGGCTACAACACTGAAGCTTTCTTT. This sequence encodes CASSLGYNTEAFF. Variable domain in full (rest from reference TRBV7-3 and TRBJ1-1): GAGVSQTPSNKVTEKGKYVELRCDPISGHTALYWYRQSLGQGPEFLIYFQGTGAADDSGLPNDRFFAVRPEGSVSTLKIQRTERGDSAVYLCASSLGYNTEAFFGQGTRLTVV.

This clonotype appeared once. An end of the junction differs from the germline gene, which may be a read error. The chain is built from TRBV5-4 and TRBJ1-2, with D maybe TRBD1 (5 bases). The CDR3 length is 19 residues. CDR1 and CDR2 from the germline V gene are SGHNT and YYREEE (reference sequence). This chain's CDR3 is CASSLGLGGGPQGRQDYAF. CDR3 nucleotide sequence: TGTGCCAGCAGCTTGGGTCTTGGCGGGGGACCCCAGGGCAGGCAGGACTACGCCTTC.

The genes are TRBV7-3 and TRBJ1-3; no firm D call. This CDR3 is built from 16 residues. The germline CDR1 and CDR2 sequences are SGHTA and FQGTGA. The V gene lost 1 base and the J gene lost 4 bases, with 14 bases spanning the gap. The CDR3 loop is CASSLRWDSLGNTIYF. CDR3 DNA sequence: TGTGCCAGCAGCTTAAGATGGGATTCCCTAGGAAACACCATATATTTT.

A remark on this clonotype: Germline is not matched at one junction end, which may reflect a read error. CDR3 sequence reads: CASSPTGRADTHYF. The CDR3 nucleotides are TGTGCCAGCAGCCCCACGGGACGGGCAGATACGCATTATTTT. The chain links TRBV11-2 to TRBJ2-3; perhaps D is TRBD1 or TRBD2 (5 bases each). The V gene's germline CDR1 is SGHAT and CDR2 FQNNGV. The CDR3 runs to 14 residues.

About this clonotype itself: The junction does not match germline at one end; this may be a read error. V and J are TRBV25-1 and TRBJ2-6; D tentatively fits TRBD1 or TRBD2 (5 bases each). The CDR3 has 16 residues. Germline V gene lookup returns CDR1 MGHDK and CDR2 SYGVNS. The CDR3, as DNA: TGTGCCAGCAGTGAATTCGGCAGCTCTGGGACCAACTTCCTGACTTTC. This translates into CASSEFGSSGTNFLTF.

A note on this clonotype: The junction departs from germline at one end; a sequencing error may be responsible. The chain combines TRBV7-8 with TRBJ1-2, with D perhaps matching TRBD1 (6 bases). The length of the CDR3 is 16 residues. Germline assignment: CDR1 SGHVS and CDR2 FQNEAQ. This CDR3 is CVSSLSSQGLEYGYTF. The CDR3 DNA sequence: TGTGTCAGCAGCTTATCCAGCCAGGGGTTAGAGTATGGCTACACCTTC. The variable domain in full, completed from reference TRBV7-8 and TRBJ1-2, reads GAGVSQSPRYKVAKRGQDVALRCDPISGHVSLFWYQQALGQGPEFLTYFQNEAQLDKSGLPSDRFFAERPEGSVSTLKIQRTQQEDSAVYLCVSSLSSQGLEYGYTFGSGTRLTVV.

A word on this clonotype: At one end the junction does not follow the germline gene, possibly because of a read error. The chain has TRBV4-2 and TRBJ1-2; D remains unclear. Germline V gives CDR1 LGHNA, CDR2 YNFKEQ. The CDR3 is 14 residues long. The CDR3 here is CASNQDRTDWGYTF. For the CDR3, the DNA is TGTGCCAGCAACCAAGATCGAACAGACTGGGGCTACACCTTC.

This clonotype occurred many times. The CDR3 here is CASSEGGTDQPQHF. The CDR3 DNA is TGTGCCAGCAGTGAAGGGGGGACGGATCAGCCCCAGCATTTT. The chain joins TRBV6-1 to TRBJ1-5; tentative D call: TRBD1 (5 bases). The germline V and J ends were trimmed by 1 base and 5 bases, with 9 bases remaining between them. The CDR3 loop spans 14 amino acids. Per germline, CDR1 MNHNS and CDR2 SASEGT.

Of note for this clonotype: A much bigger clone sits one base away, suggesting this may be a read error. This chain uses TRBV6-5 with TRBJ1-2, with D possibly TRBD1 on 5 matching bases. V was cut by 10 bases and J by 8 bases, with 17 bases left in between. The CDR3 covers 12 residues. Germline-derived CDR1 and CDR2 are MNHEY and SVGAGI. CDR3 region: CANTPGFRGYTF. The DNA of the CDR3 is TGTGCCAACACACCAGGGTTTCGGGGCTACACCTTC.

The CDR3 loop reads CASSIGWAISYEQYF. CDR3 coding DNA: TGTGCCAGCAGTATAGGGTGGGCCATATCCTACGAGCAGTACTTC. The chain employs TRBV12-3 or TRBV12-4 and TRBJ2-7, with D unresolved. The CDR3 totals 15 residues. V was cut by 5 bases and J by 1 base, with 15 bases left in between.

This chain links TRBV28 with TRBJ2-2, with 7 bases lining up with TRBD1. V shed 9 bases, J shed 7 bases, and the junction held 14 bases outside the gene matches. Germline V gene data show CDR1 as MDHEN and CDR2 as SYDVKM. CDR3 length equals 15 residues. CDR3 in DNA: TGTGCCAGTAGACTCTTACAGGGGTACGGCGGGGAGCTGTTTTTT. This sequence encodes CASRLLQGYGGELFF.

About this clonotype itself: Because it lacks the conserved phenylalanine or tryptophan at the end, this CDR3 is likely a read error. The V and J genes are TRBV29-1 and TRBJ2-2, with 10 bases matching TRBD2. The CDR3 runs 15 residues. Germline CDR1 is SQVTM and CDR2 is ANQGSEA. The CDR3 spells CSAGTSAANTGELFY. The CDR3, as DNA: TGCAGTGCTGGGACTAGCGCGGCGAACACCGGGGAGCTGTTTTAT.

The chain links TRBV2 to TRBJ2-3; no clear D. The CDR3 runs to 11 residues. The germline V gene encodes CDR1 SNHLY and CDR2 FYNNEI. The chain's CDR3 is CVSSFEDTQYF. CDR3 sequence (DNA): TGTGTTAGCAGTTTTGAAGATACGCAGTATTTT.

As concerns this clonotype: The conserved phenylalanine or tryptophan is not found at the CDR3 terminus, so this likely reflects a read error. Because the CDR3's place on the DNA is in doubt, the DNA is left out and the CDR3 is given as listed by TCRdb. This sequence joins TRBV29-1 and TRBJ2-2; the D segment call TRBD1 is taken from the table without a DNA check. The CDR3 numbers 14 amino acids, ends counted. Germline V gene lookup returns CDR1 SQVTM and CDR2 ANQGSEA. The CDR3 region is CSVLGPGSTGEPFV.

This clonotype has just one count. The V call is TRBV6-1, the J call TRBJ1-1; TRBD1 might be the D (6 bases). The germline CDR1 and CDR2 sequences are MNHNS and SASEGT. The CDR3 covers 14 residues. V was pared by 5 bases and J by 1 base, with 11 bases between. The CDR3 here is CASSTQGGNTEAFF. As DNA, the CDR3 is TGTGCCAGCAGTACACAGGGTGGGAACACTGAAGCTTTCTTT.

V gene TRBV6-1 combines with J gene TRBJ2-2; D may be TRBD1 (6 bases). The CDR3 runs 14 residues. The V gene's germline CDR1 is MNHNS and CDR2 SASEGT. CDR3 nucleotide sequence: TGTGCTAGGATCCCCCGAGGGACAATAGAGGAGCTGTTTTTT. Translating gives CARIPRGTIEELFF.

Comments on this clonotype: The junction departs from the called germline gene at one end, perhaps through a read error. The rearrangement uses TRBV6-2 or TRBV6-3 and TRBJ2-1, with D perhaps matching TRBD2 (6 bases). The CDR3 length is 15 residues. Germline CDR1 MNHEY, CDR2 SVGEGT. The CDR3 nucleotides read TGTGCCAGCGGCCGGAGCGGGCCCTCCTACAATGATCAGTTCTTC. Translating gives CASGRSGPSYNDQFF.

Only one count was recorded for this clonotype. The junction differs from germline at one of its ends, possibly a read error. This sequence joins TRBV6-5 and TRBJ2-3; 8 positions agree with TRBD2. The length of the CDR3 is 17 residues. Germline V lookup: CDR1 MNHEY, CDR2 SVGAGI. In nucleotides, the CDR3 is TGTGTCAGCAGCCGATCCCTACCGGGAGGGAGCACAGATACGCAGTATTTT. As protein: CVSSRSLPGGSTDTQYF.

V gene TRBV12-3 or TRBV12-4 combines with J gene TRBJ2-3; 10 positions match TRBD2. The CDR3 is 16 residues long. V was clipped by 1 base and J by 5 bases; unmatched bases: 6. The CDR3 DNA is TGTGCCAGCAGTTTAGGTTCTAGCGGGAGTATAGATACGCAGTATTTT. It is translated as CASSLGSSGSIDTQYF.

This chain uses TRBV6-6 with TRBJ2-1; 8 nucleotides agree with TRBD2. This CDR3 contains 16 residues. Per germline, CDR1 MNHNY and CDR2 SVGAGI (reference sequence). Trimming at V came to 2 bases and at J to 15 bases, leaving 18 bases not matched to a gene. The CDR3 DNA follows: TGTGCCAGCAGTTACCAGGGCGGGGGGCCCGGCGATGATCGGTTCTTC. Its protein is CASSYQGGGPGDDRFF.

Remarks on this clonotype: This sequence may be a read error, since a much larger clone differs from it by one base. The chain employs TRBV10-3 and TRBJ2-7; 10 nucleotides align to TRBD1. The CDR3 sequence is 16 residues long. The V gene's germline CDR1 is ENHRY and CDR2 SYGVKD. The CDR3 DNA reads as TGTGCCATCAGTGAGTCTAGGACAGGGGGGCTCTACGAGAAGTACTTC. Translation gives CAISESRTGGLYEKYF.

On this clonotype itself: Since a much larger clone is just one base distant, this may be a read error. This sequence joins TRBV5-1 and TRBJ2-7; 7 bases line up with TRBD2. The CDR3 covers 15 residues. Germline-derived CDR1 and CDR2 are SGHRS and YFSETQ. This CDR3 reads CASNLVAGARYEQYF. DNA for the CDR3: TGCGCCAGCAACTTGGTGGCGGGAGCGAGGTACGAGCAGTACTTC.